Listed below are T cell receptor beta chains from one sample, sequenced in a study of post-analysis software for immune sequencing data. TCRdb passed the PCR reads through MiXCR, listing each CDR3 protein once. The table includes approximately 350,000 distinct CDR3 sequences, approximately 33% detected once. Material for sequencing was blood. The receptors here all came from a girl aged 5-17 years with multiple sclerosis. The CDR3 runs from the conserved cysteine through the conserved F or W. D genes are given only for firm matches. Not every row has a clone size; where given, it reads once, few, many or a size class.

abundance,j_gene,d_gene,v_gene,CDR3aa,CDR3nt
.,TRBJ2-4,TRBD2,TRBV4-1,CASSQGGAGGIAKNIQYF,TGCGCCAGCAGCCAAGGAGGAGCGGGGGGCATAGCCAAAAACATTCAGTACTTC
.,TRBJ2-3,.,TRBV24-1,CATAGTPADTQYF,TGTGCCACCGCCGGGACTCCCGCAGATACGCAGTATTTT
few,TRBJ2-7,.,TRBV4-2,CVSSLDGVYEQYF,TGTGTCAGCAGCTTGGATGGGGTGTACGAGCAGTACTTC
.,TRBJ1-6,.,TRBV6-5,CASRPYRSLPNSPLHF,TGTGCCAGCAGACCCTACAGGTCCCTCCCGAATTCACCCCTCCACTTT
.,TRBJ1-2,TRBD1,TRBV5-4,CASSSRDRGQKDYGYTF,TGTGCCAGCAGCTCCCGGGACAGGGGGCAAAAGGACTATGGCTACACCTTC
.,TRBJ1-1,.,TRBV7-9,CASSLTSGHAEAFF,TGTGCCAGCAGCTTAACATCAGGACACGCTGAAGCTTTCTTT
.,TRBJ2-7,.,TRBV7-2,CASSYTGQIYEQYF,TGTGCCAGCAGCTATACCGGACAGATCTACGAGCAGTACTTC
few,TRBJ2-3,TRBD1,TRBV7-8,CASSPTGDTDTQYF,TGTGCCAGCAGCCCAACAGGGGACACAGATACGCAGTATTTT
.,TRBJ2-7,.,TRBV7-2,CASSPVGIGEQYF,TGTGCCAGCAGCCCTGTAGGAATCGGCGAGCAGTACTTC
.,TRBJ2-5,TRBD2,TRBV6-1,CASSAAGLAGGHWTQYF,TGTGCCAGCAGCGCAGCTGGATTAGCGGGGGGGCATTGGACCCAGTACTTC
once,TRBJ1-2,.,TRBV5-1,CACSLAGVDGYTF,TGCGCCTGCAGCTTGGCAGGGGTGGATGGCTACACCTTC
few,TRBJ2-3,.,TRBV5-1,CASSLGLVVRSTDTQYF,TGCGCCAGCAGCTTGGGGCTCGTAGTCAGGAGCACAGATACGCAGTATTTT
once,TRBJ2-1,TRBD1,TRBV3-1,CASSQGLGTGPFF,TGTGCCAGCAGCCAAGGCCTCGGGACAGGGCCGTTCTTC
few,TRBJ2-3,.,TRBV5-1,CASSLSATSGTDTQYF,TGCGCCAGCAGCTTGAGTGCCACCAGCGGCACAGATACGCAGTATTTT
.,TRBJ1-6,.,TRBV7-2,CASSLSPTRSPLHF,TGTGCCAGCAGCTTGAGCCCGACCAGGTCACCCCTCCACTTT
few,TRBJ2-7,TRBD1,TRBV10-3,CAISESGGRYEQYF,TGTGCCATCAGTGAGTCAGGGGGCCGCTACGAGCAGTACTTC
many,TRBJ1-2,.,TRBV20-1,CSARGGPGGNYGYTF,TGCAGTGCTAGAGGCGGACCCGGGGGTAACTATGGCTACACCTTC
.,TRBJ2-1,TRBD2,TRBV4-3,CASSQDRGGGTPNEQFF,TGCGCCAGCAGCCAAGACCGGGGCGGGGGGACTCCCAATGAGCAGTTCTTC
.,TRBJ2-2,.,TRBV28,CASSLVPPNTGELFF,TGTGCCAGCAGTTTAGTTCCTCCGAACACCGGGGAGCTGTTTTTT
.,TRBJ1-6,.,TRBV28,CASPTLGSSPLHF,TGTGCCAGCCCAACCTTAGGGAGTTCACCCCTCCACTTT
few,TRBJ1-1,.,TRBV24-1,CATNSGLGTEAFF,TGTGCCACCAACTCCGGGCTGGGGACTGAAGCTTTCTTT
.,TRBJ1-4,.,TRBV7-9,CASSTGVAGNEKLFF,TGTGCCAGCAGCACAGGCGTAGCGGGGAATGAAAAACTGTTTTTT
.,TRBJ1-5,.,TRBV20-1,CSASAGVSNQPQHF,TGCAGTGCTAGTGCGGGGGTAAGCAATCAGCCCCAGCATTTT
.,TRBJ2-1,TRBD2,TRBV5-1,CASSFSSGGASYNEQFF,TGCGCCAGCAGCTTCTCTAGCGGGGGGGCCTCCTACAATGAGCAGTTCTTC
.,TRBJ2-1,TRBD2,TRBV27,CASSPGTSGGHYNEQFF,TGTGCCAGCAGTCCGGGGACTAGCGGGGGCCATTACAATGAGCAGTTCTTC
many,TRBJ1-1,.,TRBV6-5,CASSYGGREAFF,TGTGCCAGCAGTTACGGCGGACGGGAAGCTTTCTTT
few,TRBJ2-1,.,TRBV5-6,CASIPLRRFFKKGSNEQFF,TGTGCCAGCATCCCGCTCCGCAGGTTCTTTAAAAAGGGCTCCAATGAGCAGTTCTTC